This record covers a single T cell receptor (beta chain). The antigen is undetermined. Unique molecular identifiers were present in the TCR beta cDNA libraries. T cells numbering about 1 to 10 million gave rise to around 500,000 cDNA molecules. TCRdb called the PCR reads again in MiXCR, with one record for every CDR3 protein. This sample has about 430,000 distinct CDR3 sequences; roughly 40% occur once, and the top ten carry less than 10%. These data originate in a study of post-analysis software for immune sequencing data. Findings and limits, study-wide: Samples made in the same batch grouped tightly together by F measure. Controls showed lower frequencies than patients for five or six TRBV segments, and TRBV5-6, TRBV5-1 and TRBV20-1 were among these. Significantly decreased normalized Chao1 diversity was recorded for multiple sclerosis patients relative to controls.

Germline CDR1 SQVTM, CDR2 ANQGSEA. The CDR3 sequence is 12 residues long. Trimming took 7 bases from V and 8 from J; bases not matched to a gene: 8. This chain links TRBV29-1 with TRBJ1-2; 9 nucleotides agree with TRBD1. This sequence was found in a girl aged 2-9 years with multiple sclerosis. Input material: blood. CDR3 DNA sequence: TGCAGCGGGGTACAGGGGGCAGGAGGCTACACCTTC. The encoded protein is CSGVQGAGGYTF.